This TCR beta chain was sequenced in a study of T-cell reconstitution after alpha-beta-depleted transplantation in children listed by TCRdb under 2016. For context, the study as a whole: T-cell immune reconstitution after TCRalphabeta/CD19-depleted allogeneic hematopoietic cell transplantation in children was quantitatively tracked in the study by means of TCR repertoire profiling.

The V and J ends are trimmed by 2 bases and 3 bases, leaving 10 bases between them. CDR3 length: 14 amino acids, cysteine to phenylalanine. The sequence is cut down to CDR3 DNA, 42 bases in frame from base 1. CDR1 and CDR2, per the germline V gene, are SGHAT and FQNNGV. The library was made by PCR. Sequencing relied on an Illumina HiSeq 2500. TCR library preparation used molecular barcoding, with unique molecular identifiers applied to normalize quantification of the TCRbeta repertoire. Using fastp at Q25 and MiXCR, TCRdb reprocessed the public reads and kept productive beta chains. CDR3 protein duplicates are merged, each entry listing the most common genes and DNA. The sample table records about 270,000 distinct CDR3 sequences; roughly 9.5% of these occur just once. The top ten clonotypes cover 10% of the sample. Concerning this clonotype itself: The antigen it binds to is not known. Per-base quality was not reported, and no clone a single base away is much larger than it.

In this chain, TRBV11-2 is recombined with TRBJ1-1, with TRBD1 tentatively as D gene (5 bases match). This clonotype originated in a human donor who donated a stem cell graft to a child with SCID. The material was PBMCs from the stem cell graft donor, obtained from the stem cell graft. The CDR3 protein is CASSLSTGYTEAFF. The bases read TGTGCCAGCAGCTTATCTACAGGATACACTGAAGCTTTCTTT.